The text below deals with one T cell receptor beta chain. The sample belongs to a study of OX40 agonist ivuxolimab in advanced cancers. The wider study: The dose of intravenous ivuxolimab that patients received every 2 weeks ranged from 0.01 to 10 mg/kg. Every patient in dose escalation had hepatocellular carcinoma, melanoma, renal cell or head and neck cancer.

Sequenced by immunoSEQ multiplex PCR; TCRdb stores in-frame clones only, minus some. The sample consists of approximately 81,000 clones, about 84% of them appearing once. V dropped 6 bases and J dropped 10; count of bases not matched to a gene: 8. The CDR3 runs 13 residues. Germline V gene data show CDR1 as SNHLY and CDR2 as FYNNEI. This TCR came from an adult with an advanced solid tumor such as melanoma, head and neck, liver or kidney cancer. The chain employs TRBV2 and TRBJ2-1; 8 nucleotides agree with TRBD1. The sample consisted of CD4+ or CD8+ T cells sorted from blood, taken in a trial of the OX40 agonist ivuxolimab. The CDR3, as DNA: TGTGCCAGCAGAGGGACAGGATTACAAGAGCAGTTCTTC. Translation: CASRGTGLQEQFF.